This passage covers 19 T cell receptor beta chains from one sample sequenced in a study of vaccination effects on CD4 cells after COVID-19. Antigens for these TCRs are unknown. Profiling relied on immunoSEQ multiplex PCR, and the TCRdb table lists in-frame clones only, not all of them. The data show tens of thousands of clones, around 73% seen once. Before sequencing, viral peptide pools were used by the ViraFEST assay to expand antigen-specific CD4+ T cells. Culturing for 10 days preceded CD4+ T cell isolation. The person had a PCR-confirmed SARS-CoV-2 infection during March to December 2020. Sequencing used CD4+ T cells from PBMCs cultured with a peptide pool, obtained before COVID-19 vaccination. These receptors were obtained from a human donor who had a prior SARS-CoV-2 infection.

The V gene is TRBV29-1, the J gene TRBJ2-5, with D perhaps assigned TRBD1 or TRBD2 (5 bases each). CDR3 length: 12 residues. Germline CDR1 is SQVTM and CDR2 is ANQGSEA. Trimming took off 3 bases at V and 5 bases at J, with 10 bases between the two ends. CDR3 protein: CSVDRDGETQYF. For the CDR3, the DNA is TGCAGCGTTGACCGGGACGGGGAGACCCAGTACTTC.

The chain couples TRBV4-1 to TRBJ2-3; D not certain. Trimming took 6 bases from V and 2 from J, leaving 12 bases between them. CDR1 is MGHRA and CDR2 is YSYEKL in the germline V gene. The CDR3 has 14 residues. CDR3 residues: CASSQQTVTDTQYF. In DNA, the CDR3 is TGCGCCAGCAGTCAACAGACGGTCACAGATACGCAGTATTTT.

This CDR3 reads CASSFQGNYGYTF. In nucleotides, the CDR3 is TGTGCCAGCAGCTTCCAGGGGAACTATGGCTACACCTTC. The chain has TRBV5-4 and TRBJ1-2, with D possibly matching TRBD1 (6 bases). V was trimmed by 2 bases and J by 2 bases, leaving 7 bases between them. This CDR3 region has 13 residues. Germline V gene sequence: CDR1 SGHNT, CDR2 YYREEE (reference sequence).

The chain is built from TRBV9 and TRBJ2-3, with 13 nucleotides matching TRBD2. This CDR3 comprises 18 residues. Unmatched junction bases numbered 8, after V lost 4 bases and J lost 0 bases. Germline V lookup: CDR1 SGDLS, CDR2 YYNGEE. CDR3 coding DNA: TGTGCCAGCAGCACGGGACTAGCGGGATTTACTAGCACAGATACGCAGTATTTT. It encodes CASSTGLAGFTSTDTQYF.

The sample holds one count of this clone. The chain carries TRBV5-4 and TRBJ1-1; 12 bases are a match to TRBD1. CDR1 is SGHNT and CDR2 is YYREEE in the germline V gene (reference sequence). The junction had 7 bases not matched to a gene; V was cut back by 4 bases and J by 0 bases. This CDR3 comprises 17 residues. The DNA for the CDR3 is TGTGCCAGCAGCCCGGGACAGGGGGCGGTTTTGAACACTGAAGCTTTCTTT. It specifies CASSPGQGAVLNTEAFF.

The rearrangement uses TRBV5-1 and TRBJ2-3, with 9 nucleotides matching TRBD2. The V segment lost 3 bases and the J segment 3 bases; nucleotides outside the gene matches: 5. CDR1 is SGHRS, CDR2 YFSETQ, per germline. The CDR3 runs 15 residues. The CDR3 loop is CASSSAGGGTDTQYF. The CDR3, as DNA: TGCGCCAGCAGCTCCGCGGGAGGGGGGACAGATACGCAGTATTTT.

The V gene is TRBV14, the J gene TRBJ2-7; no definite D call. Trimming pared 3 bases from V and 4 bases from J, leaving 16 bases between. CDR3 size: 15 residues. Germline assignment: CDR1 SGHDN and CDR2 FVKESK. CDR3 sequence reads: CASSHGRYQVYEQYF. CDR3 sequence (DNA): TGTGCCAGCAGCCACGGACGGTACCAAGTGTACGAGCAGTACTTC.

V usage is TRBV5-1 and J usage is TRBJ2-1; the match to TRBD2 covers 7 bases. Germline assignment: CDR1 SGHRS and CDR2 YFSETQ. Trimming removed 5 bases from V and 0 bases from J; junction bases left unmatched: 5. CDR3 length: 15 amino acids. CDR3 DNA sequence: TGCGCCAGCAGGGTCGGGACTACCTCCTACAATGAGCAGTTCTTC. Residues: CASRVGTTSYNEQFF.

This clone was recorded once. The chain couples TRBV7-9 to TRBJ2-5; 14 bases agree with TRBD2. V lost 4 bases, J lost 5 bases, and 9 bases stayed unmatched. This CDR3 has 17 residues. The germline V gene has CDR1 SEHNR and CDR2 FQNEAQ (reference sequence). CDR3 sequence (DNA): TGTGCCAGCAGCTCCGGGACTAGCGGGAGTGTCTGGGAGACCCAGTACTTC. It codes for CASSSGTSGSVWETQYF.

J is TRBJ1-1 and V is TRBV24-1; the match to TRBD1 covers 8 bases. Trimming took 4 bases from V and 1 from J; bases not matched to a gene: 4. This CDR3 comprises 15 residues. Germline V gene sequence: CDR1 KGHDR, CDR2 SFDVKD. Here the CDR3 DNA reads TGTGCCACCAGTGACGCCGGGACAGGGAACACTGAAGCTTTCTTT. This sequence encodes CATSDAGTGNTEAFF.

The chain uses TRBV5-1 and TRBJ2-7; 10 nucleotides line up with TRBD1. This CDR3 has 16 amino acids. In germline, CDR1 is SGHRS, CDR2 YFSETQ. V trimming: 4 bases; J trimming: 0 bases; junction bases outside the gene matches: 7. CDR3 region: CASSTTGGEFSYEQYF. CDR3 DNA: TGCGCCAGCAGCACGACAGGGGGCGAGTTCTCCTACGAGCAGTACTTC.

This clone was picked up one time. J is TRBJ1-4 and V is TRBV30, with a weak D call TRBD1 (6 bases). Deletions cut 1 base from V and 6 bases from J, with 9 bases between. This CDR3 has 13 amino acids. Germline V lookup: CDR1 GTSNPN, CDR2 SVGIG (reference sequence). CDR3 sequence reads: CAWSGTDHEKLFF. The DNA for the CDR3 is TGTGCCTGGAGTGGGACAGACCATGAAAAACTGTTTTTT.

The V and J genes are TRBV30 and TRBJ2-5, with a weak D call TRBD2 (6 bases). CDR3 length: 12 residues. Germline lookup yields CDR1 GTSNPN and CDR2 SVGIG (reference sequence). Trimming removed 2 bases at V and 4 bases at J, with 8 bases between. The CDR3 protein is CAWSQGGETQYF. The CDR3 DNA follows: TGTGCCTGGAGTCAGGGAGGAGAGACCCAGTACTTC. The full variable domain, its missing parts supplied by reference TRBV30 and TRBJ2-5, is SQTIHQWPATLVQPVGSPLSLECTVEGTSNPNLYWYRQAAGRGLQLLFYSVGIGQISSEVPQNLSASRPQDRQFILSSKKLLLSDSGFYLCAWSQGGETQYFGPGTRLLVL.

The CDR3: CASSKGTSYNEQFF. The CDR3 nucleotides are TGCGCCAGCAGCAAAGGGACTTCCTACAATGAGCAGTTCTTC. The rearrangement uses TRBV5-1 and TRBJ2-1, with D maybe TRBD2 (6 bases). The CDR3 sequence is 14 residues long. CDR1 and CDR2 from the germline V gene are SGHRS and YFSETQ. Trimming cost V 4 bases and J 1 base, with 9 bases left between them.

The chain recombines TRBV5-4 with TRBJ2-2; 7 bases align to TRBD1. The germline V gene encodes CDR1 SGHNT and CDR2 YYREEE (reference sequence). The trim removed 4 bases at V and 4 bases at J, leaving 7 bases unmatched. The CDR3 contains 15 residues. CDR3 region: CASSINRGSTGELFF. CDR3 nucleotide sequence: TGTGCCAGCAGCATCAACAGGGGATCCACCGGGGAGCTGTTTTTT.

This clone was seen a few times. The J gene is TRBJ1-5, the V gene TRBV2; weak D call: TRBD1 (6 bases). The CDR3 has 14 residues. The germline V and J ends were trimmed by 2 bases and 6 bases, with 11 bases remaining between them. Germline loops: CDR1 SNHLY, CDR2 FYNNEI. The CDR3 region is CASSERTERQPQHF. The DNA of the CDR3 is TGTGCCAGCAGTGAAAGGACAGAGCGTCAGCCCCAGCATTTT.

The rearrangement uses TRBV28 and TRBJ2-2; the D gene is possibly TRBD2 (6 bases). Looked up from germline, CDR1 is MDHEN and CDR2 is SYDVKM. CDR3 length equals 16 residues. Trimming removed 0 bases at V and 0 bases at J, with 8 bases between. Written as DNA, the CDR3 is TGTGCCAGCAGTTTATGGGGGGGTACGAACACCGGGGAGCTGTTTTTT. Translated: CASSLWGGTNTGELFF. Together with reference TRBV28 and TRBJ2-2, the CDR3 gives the full variable domain: DVKVTQSSRYLVKRTGEKVFLECVQDMDHENMFWYRQDPGLGLRLIYFSYDVKMKEKGDIPEGYSVSREKKERFSLILESASTNQTSMYLCASSLWGGTNTGELFFGEGSRLTVL.

Only a few counts were recorded for this clone. The CDR3 region has the DNA TGTGCCAGCAGGGCCCCGGGGTCGCCCAAACTAAGCTCCTACGAGCAGTACTTC. It translates to CASRAPGSPKLSSYEQYF. The chain carries TRBV28 and TRBJ2-7, with TRBD2 as a possible D gene (5 bases). Germline lookup yields CDR1 MDHEN and CDR2 SYDVKM. The CDR3 is 18 residues long. Trimming removed 6 bases at V and 0 bases at J, with 24 bases between.

CDR3: CASSETGGGQPQHF. Written as DNA, the CDR3 is TGTGCCAGCAGCGAGACAGGGGGCGGACAGCCCCAGCATTTT. The rearrangement uses TRBV6-5 and TRBJ1-5, with 10 positions matching TRBD1. Germline V CDR1 and CDR2: MNHEY, SVGAGI. The CDR3 is 14 residues long. After removal of 6 bases from V and 7 bases from J, the junction contained 6 bases not matched to a gene.